This T cell receptor (beta chain) was recovered during a study of blood T cell repertoires in COVID-19. As for the study in general: Sample material is recorded as cDNA or gDNA derived from T cells, B-cell-depleted T cells, or PBMCs.

V was clipped by 9 bases and J by 2 bases; unmatched bases: 3. CDR3 length equals 12 residues. Germline V gene sequence: CDR1 SGHAT, CDR2 FQNNGV. As handled by the study authors: The assay estimated nucleated cells by amplifying reference gene primers. Some clones are missing from TCRdb's copy, which holds only in-frame ones; the method was immunoSEQ multiplex PCR. V, J and clone size are those of that table, while D and trimming were read from the DNA. The table records some 150,000 clones, around 80% of them present only once. The sequence was obtained from a human donor in a cohort sampled during active COVID-19. The sequenced sample was peripheral blood. V is TRBV11-2 and J is TRBJ1-2; 7 bases map to TRBD1. The CDR3 coding sequence is TGTGCCAGTTCACAGGGGAACTATGGCTACACCTTC. This sequence encodes CASSQGNYGYTF.